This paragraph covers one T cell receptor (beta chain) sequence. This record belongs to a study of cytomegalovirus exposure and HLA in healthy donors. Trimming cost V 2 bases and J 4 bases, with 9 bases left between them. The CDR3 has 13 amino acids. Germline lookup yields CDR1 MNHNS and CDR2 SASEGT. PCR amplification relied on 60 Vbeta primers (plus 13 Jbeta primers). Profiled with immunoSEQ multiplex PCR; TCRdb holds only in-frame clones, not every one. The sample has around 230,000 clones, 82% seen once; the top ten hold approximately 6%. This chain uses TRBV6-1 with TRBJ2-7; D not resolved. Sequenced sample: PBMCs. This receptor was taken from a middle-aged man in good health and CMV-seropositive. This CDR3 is CASSESQDYEQYF. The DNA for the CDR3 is TGTGCCAGCAGTGAAAGCCAGGATTACGAGCAGTACTTC.